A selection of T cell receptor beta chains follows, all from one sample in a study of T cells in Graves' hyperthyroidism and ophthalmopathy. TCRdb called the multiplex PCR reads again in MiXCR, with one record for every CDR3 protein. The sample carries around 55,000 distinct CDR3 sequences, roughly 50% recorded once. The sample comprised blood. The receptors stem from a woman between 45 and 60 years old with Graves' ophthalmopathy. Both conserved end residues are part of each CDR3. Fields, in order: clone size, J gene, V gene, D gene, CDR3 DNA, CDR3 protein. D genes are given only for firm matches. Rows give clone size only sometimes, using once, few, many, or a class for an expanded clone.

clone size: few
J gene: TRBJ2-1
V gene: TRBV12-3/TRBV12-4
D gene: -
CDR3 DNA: TGTGCCAGCAGTTTATCGAATGCCCTAGCAGCAAACTACAATGAGCAGTTCTTC
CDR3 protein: CASSLSNALAANYNEQFF

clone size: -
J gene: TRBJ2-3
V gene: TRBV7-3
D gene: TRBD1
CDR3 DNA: TGTGCCAGCAGCGCCGACAGGGGGCGGGCAGATACGCAGTATTTT
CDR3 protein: CASSADRGRADTQYF

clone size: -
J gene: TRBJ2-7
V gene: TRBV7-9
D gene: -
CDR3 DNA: TGTGCCAGCAGCCCGTTAGGGCGGTGGGCTGATGAGCAGTACTTC
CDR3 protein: CASSPLGRWADEQYF

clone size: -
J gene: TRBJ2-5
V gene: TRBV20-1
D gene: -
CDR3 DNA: TGCAGTGCTAGAGATGGGGGAGTCGGTGGCAATCAGCCCCAGTACTTC
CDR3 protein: CSARDGGVGGNQPQYF

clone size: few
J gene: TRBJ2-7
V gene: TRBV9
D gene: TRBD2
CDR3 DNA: TGTGCCAGCAGTTTACCCCCCCCCGGGACTAGGGGTAGTTACGAGCAGTACTTC
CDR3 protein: CASSLPPPGTRGSYEQYF

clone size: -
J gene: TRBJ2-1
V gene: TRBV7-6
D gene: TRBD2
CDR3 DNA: TGTGCCAGCAGCTCTAGCGGGGTGATGTATGAGCAGTTCTTC
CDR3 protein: CASSSSGVMYEQFF

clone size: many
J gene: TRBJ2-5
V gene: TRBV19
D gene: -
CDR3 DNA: TGTGCCAGTAGTCTGGGGTCAGGGCAAGAGACCCAGTACTTC
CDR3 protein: CASSLGSGQETQYF

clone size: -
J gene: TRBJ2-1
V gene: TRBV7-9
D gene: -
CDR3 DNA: TGTGCCAGCAGCCCAAGGGACTACAATGAGCAGTTCTTC
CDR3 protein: CASSPRDYNEQFF

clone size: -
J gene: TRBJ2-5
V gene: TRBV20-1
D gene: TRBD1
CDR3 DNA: TGCAGTGCTGGGAACAGGGGGAGAATGGAGACCCAGTACTTC
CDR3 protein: CSAGNRGRMETQYF

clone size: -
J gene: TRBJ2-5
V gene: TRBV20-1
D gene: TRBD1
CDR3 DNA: TGCAGTGCTAGAGGACAGGGACAGACCCAGTACTTC
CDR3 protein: CSARGQGQTQYF

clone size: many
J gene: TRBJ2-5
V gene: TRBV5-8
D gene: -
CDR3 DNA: TGTGCCAGCAGCCAGCGCAGCGACCAAGAGACCCAGTACTTC
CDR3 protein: CASSQRSDQETQYF

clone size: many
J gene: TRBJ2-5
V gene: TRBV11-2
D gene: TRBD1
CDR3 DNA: TGTGCCAGCAGCTGGCCGACAGGGGGACAAGAGACCCAGTACTTC
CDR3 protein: CASSWPTGGQETQYF

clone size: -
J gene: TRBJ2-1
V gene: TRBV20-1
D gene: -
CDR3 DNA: TGCAGTGCTGGAGCGGGTTCGTCCTCCTACAATGAGCAGTTCTTC
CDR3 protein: CSAGAGSSSYNEQFF

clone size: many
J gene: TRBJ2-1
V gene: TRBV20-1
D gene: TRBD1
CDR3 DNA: TGCAGTGCTAGAGATTACACCCGGACAGGGGGCTACAATGAGCAGTTCTTC
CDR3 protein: CSARDYTRTGGYNEQFF

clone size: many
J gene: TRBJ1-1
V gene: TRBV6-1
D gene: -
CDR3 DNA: TGTGCCAGCAGTGAAATCCTGAACACTGAAGCTTTCTTT
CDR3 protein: CASSEILNTEAFF

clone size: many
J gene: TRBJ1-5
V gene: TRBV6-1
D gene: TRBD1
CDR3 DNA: TGTGCCAGCAAAGGACAGGGCCCAATCAATCAGCCCCAGCATTTT
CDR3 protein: CASKGQGPINQPQHF

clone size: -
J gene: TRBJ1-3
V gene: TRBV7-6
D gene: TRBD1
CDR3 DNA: TGTGCTCAAACTGGGACAGGGACTGGAAACACCATATATTTT
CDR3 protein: CAQTGTGTGNTIYF

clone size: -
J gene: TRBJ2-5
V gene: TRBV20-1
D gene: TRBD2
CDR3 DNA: TGCAGTGCTAGTGGGCTAGCGGGACAAGAGACCCAGTACTTC
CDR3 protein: CSASGLAGQETQYF

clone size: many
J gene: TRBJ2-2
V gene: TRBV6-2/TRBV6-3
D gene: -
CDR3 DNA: TGTGCCAGCAGTTACCGGCTAGCGACGAACACCGGGGAGCTGTTTTTT
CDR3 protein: CASSYRLATNTGELFF

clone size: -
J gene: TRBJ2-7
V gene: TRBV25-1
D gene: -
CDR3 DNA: TGTGCCAGCACCCCGGGGGCCAGGTCCTCCGAGCAGTACTTC
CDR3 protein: CASTPGARSSEQYF

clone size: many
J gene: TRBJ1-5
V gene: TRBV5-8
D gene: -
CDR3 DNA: TGTGCCAGCAGCTTGCGGGAGCCTCAGCCCCAGCATTTT
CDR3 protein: CASSLREPQPQHF

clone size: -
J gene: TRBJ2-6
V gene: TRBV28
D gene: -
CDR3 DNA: TGTGCCAGCAGTCCCGGGACATCGTTCTCTGGGGCCAACGTCCTGACTTTC
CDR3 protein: CASSPGTSFSGANVLTF